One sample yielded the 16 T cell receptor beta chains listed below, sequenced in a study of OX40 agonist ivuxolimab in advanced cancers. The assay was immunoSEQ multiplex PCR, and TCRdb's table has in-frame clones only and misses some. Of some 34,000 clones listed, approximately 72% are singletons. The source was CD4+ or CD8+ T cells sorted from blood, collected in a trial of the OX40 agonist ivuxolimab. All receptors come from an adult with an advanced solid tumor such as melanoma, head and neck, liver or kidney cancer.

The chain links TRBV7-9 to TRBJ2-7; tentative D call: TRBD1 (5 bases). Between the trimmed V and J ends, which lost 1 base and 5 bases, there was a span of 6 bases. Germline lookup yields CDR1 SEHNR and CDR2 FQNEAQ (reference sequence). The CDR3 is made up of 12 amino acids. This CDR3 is CASSLDRNEQYF. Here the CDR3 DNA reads TGTGCCAGCAGCTTAGACAGGAACGAGCAGTACTTC.

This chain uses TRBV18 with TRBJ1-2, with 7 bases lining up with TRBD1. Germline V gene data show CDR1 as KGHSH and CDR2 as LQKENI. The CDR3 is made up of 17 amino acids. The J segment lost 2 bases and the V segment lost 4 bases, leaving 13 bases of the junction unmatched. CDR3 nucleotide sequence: TGTGCCAGCTCACTAAACTTTCCGGGACAGACAAACTATGGCTACACCTTC. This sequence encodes CASSLNFPGQTNYGYTF.

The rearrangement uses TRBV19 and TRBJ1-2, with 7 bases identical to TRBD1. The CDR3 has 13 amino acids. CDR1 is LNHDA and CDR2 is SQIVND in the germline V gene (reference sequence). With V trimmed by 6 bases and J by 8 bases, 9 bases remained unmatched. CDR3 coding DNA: TGTGCCAGTAGCAACCGACAGGGAGGGGGCTACACCTTC. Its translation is CASSNRQGGGYTF.

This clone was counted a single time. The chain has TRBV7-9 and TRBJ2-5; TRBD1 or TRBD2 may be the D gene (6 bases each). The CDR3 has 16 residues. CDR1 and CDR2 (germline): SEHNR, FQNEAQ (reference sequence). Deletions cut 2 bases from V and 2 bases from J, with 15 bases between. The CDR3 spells CASSLTGGGFQETQYF. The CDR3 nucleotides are TGTGCCAGCAGCTTAACCGGGGGCGGTTTTCAAGAGACCCAGTACTTC.

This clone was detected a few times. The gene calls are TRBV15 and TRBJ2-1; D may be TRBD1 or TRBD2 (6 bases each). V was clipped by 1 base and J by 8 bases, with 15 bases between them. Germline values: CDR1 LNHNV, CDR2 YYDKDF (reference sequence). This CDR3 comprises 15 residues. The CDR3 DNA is TGTGCCACCAGCAGAGCCCCTAACGGGGGCTATGAGCAGTTCTTC. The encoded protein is CATSRAPNGGYEQFF.

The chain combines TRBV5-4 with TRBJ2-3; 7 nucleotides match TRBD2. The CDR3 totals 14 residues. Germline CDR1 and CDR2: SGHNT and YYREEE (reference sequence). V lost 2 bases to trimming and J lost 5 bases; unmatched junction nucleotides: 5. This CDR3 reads CASSFGGEGDTQYF. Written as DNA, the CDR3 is TGTGCCAGCAGCTTTGGAGGGGAGGGAGATACGCAGTATTTT.

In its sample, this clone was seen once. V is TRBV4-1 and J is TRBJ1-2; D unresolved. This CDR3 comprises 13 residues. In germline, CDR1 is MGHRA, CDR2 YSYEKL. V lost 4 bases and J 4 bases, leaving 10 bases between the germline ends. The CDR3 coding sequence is TGCGCCAGCAGCCGGGCGGTTTCCTATGGCTACACCTTC. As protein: CASSRAVSYGYTF.

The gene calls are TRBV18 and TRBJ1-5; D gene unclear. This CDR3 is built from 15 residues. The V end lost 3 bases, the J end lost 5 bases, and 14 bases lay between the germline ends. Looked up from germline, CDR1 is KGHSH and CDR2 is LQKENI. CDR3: CASSPTGSSDQPQHF. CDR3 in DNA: TGTGCCAGCTCACCGACGGGGAGCTCTGATCAGCCCCAGCATTTT.

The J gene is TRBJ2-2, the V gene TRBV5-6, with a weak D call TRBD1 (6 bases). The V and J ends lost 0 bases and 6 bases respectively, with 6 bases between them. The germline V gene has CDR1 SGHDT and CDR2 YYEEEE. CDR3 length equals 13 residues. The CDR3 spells CASSLDRAGELFF. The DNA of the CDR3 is TGTGCCAGCAGCTTGGACAGGGCCGGGGAGCTGTTTTTT.

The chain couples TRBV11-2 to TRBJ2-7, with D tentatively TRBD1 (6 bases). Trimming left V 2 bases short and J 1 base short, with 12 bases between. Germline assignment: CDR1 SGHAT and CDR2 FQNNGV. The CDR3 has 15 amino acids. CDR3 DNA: TGTGCCAGCAGCTTACAGGGGCGGCTTTCCTACGAGCAGTACTTC. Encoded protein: CASSLQGRLSYEQYF.

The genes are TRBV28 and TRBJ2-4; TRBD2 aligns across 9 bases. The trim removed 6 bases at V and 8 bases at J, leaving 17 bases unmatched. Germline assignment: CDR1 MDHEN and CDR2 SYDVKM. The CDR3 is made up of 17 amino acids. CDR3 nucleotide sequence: TGTGCCAGCAGCCCCGGGAGTGGCGGGAGGGGATGGTACATTCAGTACTTC. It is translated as CASSPGSGGRGWYIQYF.

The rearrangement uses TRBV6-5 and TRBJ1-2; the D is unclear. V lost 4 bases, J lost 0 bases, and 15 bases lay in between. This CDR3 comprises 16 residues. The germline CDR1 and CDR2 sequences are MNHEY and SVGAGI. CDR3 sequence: CASSLGGLRANYGYTF. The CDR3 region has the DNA TGTGCCAGCAGTTTAGGTGGACTGCGAGCTAACTATGGCTACACCTTC.

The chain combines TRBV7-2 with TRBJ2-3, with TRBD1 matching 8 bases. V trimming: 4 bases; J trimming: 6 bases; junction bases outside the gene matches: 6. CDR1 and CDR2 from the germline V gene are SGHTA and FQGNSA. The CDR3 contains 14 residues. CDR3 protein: CASSSTGEPDTQYF. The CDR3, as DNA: TGTGCCAGCAGCTCGACAGGGGAGCCCGATACGCAGTATTTT.

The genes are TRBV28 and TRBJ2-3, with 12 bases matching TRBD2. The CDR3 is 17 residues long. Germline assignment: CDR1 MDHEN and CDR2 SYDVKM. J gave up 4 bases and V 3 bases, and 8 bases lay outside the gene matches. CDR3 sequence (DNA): TGTGCCAGCAGTTTTATTCCTAGCGGGGGGGCAGCAGATACGCAGTATTTT. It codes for CASSFIPSGGAADTQYF.

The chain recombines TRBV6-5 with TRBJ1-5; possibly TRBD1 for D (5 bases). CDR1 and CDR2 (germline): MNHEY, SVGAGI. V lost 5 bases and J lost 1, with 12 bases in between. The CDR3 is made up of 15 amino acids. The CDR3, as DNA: TGTGCCAGCAGTCCGAGGGGAATCAGCAATCAGCCCCAGCATTTT. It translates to CASSPRGISNQPQHF.

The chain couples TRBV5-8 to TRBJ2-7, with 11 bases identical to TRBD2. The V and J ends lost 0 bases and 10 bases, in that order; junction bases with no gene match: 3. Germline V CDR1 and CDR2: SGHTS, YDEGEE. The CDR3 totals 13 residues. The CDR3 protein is CASSLDSGGDQYF. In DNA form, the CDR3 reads TGTGCCAGCAGCTTGGATAGCGGGGGGGATCAGTACTTC.